Included here is one T cell receptor beta chain sequence, with context. Its matching antigen is unknown. This entry is derived from a study of cytomegalovirus exposure and HLA in healthy donors. The V end was cut by 5 bases, the J end by 4 bases, with 11 bases between. Germline values: CDR1 SNHLY, CDR2 FYNNEI. The CDR3 totals 13 residues. Study conclusions and caveats: It was reported that the classifier diagnosed cytomegalovirus status with high specificity and sensitivity in both the original and validation cohorts.

Repertoires were generated with immunoSEQ multiplex PCR, while TCRdb's copy carries only in-frame clones and drops some. Of roughly 120,000 clones listed, around 94% were seen once; the top ten hold over 1%. This chain connects TRBV2 to TRBJ1-2; a weak D match, TRBD1 (5 bases). The material sequenced was PBMCs. The TCR originated in a woman younger than 35 in good health and CMV-seronegative. The DNA of the CDR3 is TGTGCCAGCAGTAAAGGGGAGACCTATGGCTACACCTTC. Protein: CASSKGETYGYTF. The whole variable domain, remainder taken from reference TRBV2 and TRBJ1-2, is EPEVTQTPSHQVTQMGQEVILRCVPISNHLYFYWYRQILGQKVEFLVSFYNNEISEKSEIFDDQFSVERPDGSNFTLKIRSTKLEDSAMYFCASSKGETYGYTFGSGTRLTVV.